A selection of T cell receptor beta chains follows, all from one sample in a study of CD8 T cells in Susac syndrome. TCRdb processed the immunoSEQ multiplex PCR reads anew with MiXCR; each CDR3 protein has one entry. Seen here are under 150,000 distinct CDR3 sequences, 90% to 97% observed once, and the top ten hold over 0.075%. The sample consisted of CD4+ T cells from PBMCs. Receptor source: a human donor with Susac syndrome. Each CDR3 is given with its conserved first and last residue. D genes are given only for firm matches. A clone size is listed for some rows: how often the clone was seen (once, few, many), or a class if it is expanded.

length	size	V	D	J	CDR3	DNA
16	-	TRBV3-1	TRBD2	TRBJ2-5	CASSHPRLAAQETQYF	TGTGCCAGCAGCCATCCTCGACTAGCAGCTCAAGAGACCCAGTACTTC
13	-	TRBV29-1	-	TRBJ1-1	CSVYPQGNTEAFF	TGCAGCGTCTATCCACAGGGGAACACTGAAGCTTTCTTT
15	once	TRBV7-9	-	TRBJ1-3	CASSTRASSGNTIYF	TGTGCCAGCAGCACCAGGGCGAGCTCTGGAAACACCATATATTTT
15	-	TRBV9	TRBD2	TRBJ2-1	CASSVAAGGGGEQFF	TGTGCCAGCAGCGTAGCGGCGGGAGGAGGTGGTGAGCAGTTCTTC
14	-	TRBV25-1	TRBD1	TRBJ2-7	CASRSLVGQGKQYF	TGTGCCAGCAGAAGCCTCGTGGGACAGGGTAAGCAGTACTTC
15	-	TRBV25-1	TRBD1	TRBJ2-1	CASSEFGTGGDEQFF	TGTGCCAGCAGTGAATTTGGTACAGGGGGCGATGAGCAGTTCTTC
14	once	TRBV15	TRBD1	TRBJ2-7	CATSREQGIYEQYF	TGTGCCACCAGCAGAGAACAGGGGATCTACGAGCAGTACTTC
12	-	TRBV11-1	-	TRBJ2-7	CASSATSYEQYF	TGTGCCAGCAGCGCGACGTCCTACGAGCAGTACTTC
12	once	TRBV2	-	TRBJ2-5	CASDSHQETQYF	TGTGCCAGCGACTCACACCAAGAGACCCAGTACTTC
16	-	TRBV12-3/TRBV12-4	-	TRBJ1-2	CASTSGGALRGYGYTF	TGTGCCAGCACCAGCGGGGGGGCCTTAAGAGGCTATGGCTACACCTTC
14	-	TRBV29-1	-	TRBJ2-3	CSVNPWGSTDTQYF	TGCAGCGTTAATCCGTGGGGTAGCACAGATACGCAGTATTTT
15	-	TRBV12-3/TRBV12-4	-	TRBJ2-1	CASSFTGAKGNEQFF	TGTGCCAGCAGTTTTACCGGGGCCAAGGGCAATGAGCAGTTCTTC
14	-	TRBV5-1	-	TRBJ2-3	CASSHGQSTDTQYF	TGCGCCAGCAGCCATGGACAGAGCACAGATACGCAGTATTTT
15	-	TRBV5-1	TRBD2	TRBJ2-3	CASSLQRGATDTQYF	TGCGCCAGCAGCTTGCAGCGGGGGGCTACGGATACGCAGTATTTT
15	-	TRBV29-1	TRBD1	TRBJ1-3	CSVVQGLNSGNTIYF	TGCAGCGTTGTACAGGGGCTAAACTCTGGAAACACCATATATTTT
12	once	TRBV7-2	-	TRBJ1-3	CASSRGGNTIYF	TGTGCCAGCAGCCGAGGTGGAAACACCATATATTTT
14	once	TRBV20-1	TRBD2	TRBJ2-7	CSASSGGVRYEQYF	TGCAGTGCTTCTAGCGGGGGCGTGCGCTACGAGCAGTACTTC
14	-	TRBV20-1	TRBD1	TRBJ1-3	CSAKVGGGGNTIYF	TGCAGTGCTAAAGTAGGGGGCGGTGGAAACACCATATATTTT